The 5 T cell receptor beta chains below come from one sample, sequenced in a study of T-cell memory formation after mild COVID-19. TCRdb itself ran the 5' RACE reads through MiXCR, one entry per CDR3 protein. The data contain hundreds of thousands of distinct CDR3 sequences, around 13% of them singletons. Sequenced material: PBMCs or a T cell subset sorted from them (not recorded which). All receptors derive from a man between 18 and 29 years old who had mild COVID-19 (a few samples of this study predate the infection). Cell type and time point are not known.

This clonotype was detected a few times. The chain is built from TRBV4-2 and TRBJ2-2, with TRBD1 identical over 8 bases. CDR1 is LGHNA, CDR2 YNFKEQ, per germline. With 2 bases clipped from V and 5 bases from J, the junction kept 7 bases outside the gene matches. The CDR3 length is 16 residues. CDR3 sequence reads: CASSQSRQGWTGELFF. Written as DNA, the CDR3 is TGTGCCAGCAGCCAATCTAGACAGGGGTGGACCGGGGAGCTGTTTTTT.

This rearrangement joins TRBV12-3 or TRBV12-4 to TRBJ1-4, with TRBD1 as a possible D gene (6 bases). The V end lost 2 bases, the J end lost 7 bases, and 11 bases lay between the germline ends. This CDR3 has 14 amino acids. The CDR3 spells CASSLPLRGEKLFF. The DNA of the CDR3 is TGTGCCAGCAGTTTACCGCTCAGGGGTGAAAAACTGTTTTTT.

The J gene is TRBJ2-5, the V gene TRBV7-9; a weak D match, TRBD2 (5 bases). The CDR3 has 17 amino acids. V was shortened by 4 bases and J by 3 bases, with 21 bases between the two germline ends. CDR1 SEHNR and CDR2 FQNEAQ come from the germline V gene (reference sequence). The CDR3 sequence is CASSSPTTITVEETQYF. The CDR3, as DNA: TGTGCCAGCAGCTCTCCGACGACTATAACCGTCGAAGAGACCCAGTACTTC.

In DNA form, the CDR3 reads TGTGCCAGCTCACCAAGTGCTAGGGTAATCGCAGATACGCAGTATTTT. It codes for CASSPSARVIADTQYF. This sequence joins TRBV18 and TRBJ2-3, with D unclear. Germline V CDR1 and CDR2: KGHSH, LQKENI. The CDR3 runs 16 residues. Trimming removed 2 bases from V and 4 bases from J, with 16 bases in between.

The chain links TRBV5-4 to TRBJ2-1, with unresolved D. Germline values: CDR1 SGHNT, CDR2 YYREEE (reference sequence). The CDR3 loop spans 12 amino acids. V lost 5 bases and J lost 9, with 12 bases in between. The CDR3 sequence: CASSGLSSEQFF. CDR3 sequence (DNA): TGTGCCAGCAGTGGGCTCTCAAGTGAGCAGTTCTTC.